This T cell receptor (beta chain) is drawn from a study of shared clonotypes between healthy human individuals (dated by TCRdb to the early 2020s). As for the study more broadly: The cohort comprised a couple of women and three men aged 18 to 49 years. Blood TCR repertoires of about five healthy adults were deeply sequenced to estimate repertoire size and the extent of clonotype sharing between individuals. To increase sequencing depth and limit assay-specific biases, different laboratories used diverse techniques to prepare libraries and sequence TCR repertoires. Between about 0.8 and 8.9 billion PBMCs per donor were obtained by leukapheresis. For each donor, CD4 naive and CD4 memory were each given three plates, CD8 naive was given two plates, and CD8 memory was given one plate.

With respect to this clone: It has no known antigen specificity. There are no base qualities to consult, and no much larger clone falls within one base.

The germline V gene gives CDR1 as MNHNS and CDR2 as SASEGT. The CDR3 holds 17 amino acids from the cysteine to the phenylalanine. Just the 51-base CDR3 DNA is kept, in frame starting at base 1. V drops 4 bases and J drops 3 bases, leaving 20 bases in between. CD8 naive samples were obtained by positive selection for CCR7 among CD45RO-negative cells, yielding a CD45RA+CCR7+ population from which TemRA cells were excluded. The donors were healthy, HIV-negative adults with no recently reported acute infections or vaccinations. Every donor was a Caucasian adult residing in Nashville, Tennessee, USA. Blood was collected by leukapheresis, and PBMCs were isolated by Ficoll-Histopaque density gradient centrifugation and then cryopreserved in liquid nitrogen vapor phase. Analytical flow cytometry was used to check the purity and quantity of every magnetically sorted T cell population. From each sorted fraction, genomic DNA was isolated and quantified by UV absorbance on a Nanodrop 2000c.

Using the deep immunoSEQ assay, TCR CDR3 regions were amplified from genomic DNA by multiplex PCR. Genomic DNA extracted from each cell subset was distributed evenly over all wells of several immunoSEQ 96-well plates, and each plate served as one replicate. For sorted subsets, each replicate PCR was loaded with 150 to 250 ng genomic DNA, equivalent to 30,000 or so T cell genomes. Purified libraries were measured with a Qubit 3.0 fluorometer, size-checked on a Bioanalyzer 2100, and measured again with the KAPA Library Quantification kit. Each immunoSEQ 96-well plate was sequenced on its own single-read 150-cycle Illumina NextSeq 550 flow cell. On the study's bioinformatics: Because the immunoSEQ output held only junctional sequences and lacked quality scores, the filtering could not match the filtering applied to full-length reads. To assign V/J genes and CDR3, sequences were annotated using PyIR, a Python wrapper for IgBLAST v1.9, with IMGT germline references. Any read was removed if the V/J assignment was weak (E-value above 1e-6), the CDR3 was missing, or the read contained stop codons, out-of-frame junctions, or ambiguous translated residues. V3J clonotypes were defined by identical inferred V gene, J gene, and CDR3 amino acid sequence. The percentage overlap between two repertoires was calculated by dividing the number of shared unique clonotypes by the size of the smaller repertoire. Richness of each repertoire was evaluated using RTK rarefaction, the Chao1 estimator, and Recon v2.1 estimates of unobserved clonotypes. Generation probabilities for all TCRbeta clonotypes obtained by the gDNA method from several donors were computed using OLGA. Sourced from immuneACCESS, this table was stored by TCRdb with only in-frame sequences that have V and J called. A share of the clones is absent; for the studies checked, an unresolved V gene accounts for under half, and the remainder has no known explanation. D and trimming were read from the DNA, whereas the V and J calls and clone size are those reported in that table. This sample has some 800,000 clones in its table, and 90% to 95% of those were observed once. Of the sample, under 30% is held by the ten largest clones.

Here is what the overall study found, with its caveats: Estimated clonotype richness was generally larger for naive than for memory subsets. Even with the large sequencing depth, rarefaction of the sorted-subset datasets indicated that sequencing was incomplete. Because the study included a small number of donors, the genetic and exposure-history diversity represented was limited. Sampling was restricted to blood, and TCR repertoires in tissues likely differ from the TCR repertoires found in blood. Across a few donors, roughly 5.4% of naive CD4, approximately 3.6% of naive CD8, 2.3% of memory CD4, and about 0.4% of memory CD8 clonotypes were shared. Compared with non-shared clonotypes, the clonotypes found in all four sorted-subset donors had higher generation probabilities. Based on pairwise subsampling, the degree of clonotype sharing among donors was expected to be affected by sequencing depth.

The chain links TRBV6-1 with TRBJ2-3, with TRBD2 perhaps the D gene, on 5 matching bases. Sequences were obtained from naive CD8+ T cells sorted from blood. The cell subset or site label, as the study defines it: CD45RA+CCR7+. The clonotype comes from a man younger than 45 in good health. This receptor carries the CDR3 CASSAIHVAGRTDTQYF. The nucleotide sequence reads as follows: TGTGCCAGCAGTGCAATCCACGTTGCGGGCAGGACAGATACGCAGTATTTT.